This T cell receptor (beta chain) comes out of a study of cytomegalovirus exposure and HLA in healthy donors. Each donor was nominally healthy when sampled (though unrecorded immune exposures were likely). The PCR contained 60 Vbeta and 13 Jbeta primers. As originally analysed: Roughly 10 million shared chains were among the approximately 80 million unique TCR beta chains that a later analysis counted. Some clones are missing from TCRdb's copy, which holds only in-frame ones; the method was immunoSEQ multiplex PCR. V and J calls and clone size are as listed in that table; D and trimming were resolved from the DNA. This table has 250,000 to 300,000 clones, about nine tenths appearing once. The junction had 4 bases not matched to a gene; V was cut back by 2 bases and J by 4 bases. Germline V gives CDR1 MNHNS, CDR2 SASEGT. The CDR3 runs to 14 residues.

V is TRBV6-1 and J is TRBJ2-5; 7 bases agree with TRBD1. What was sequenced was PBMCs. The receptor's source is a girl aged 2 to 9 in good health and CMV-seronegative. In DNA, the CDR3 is TGTGCCAGCAGTGAATTGTCAGGGGGAGAGACCCAGTACTTC. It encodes CASSELSGGETQYF.